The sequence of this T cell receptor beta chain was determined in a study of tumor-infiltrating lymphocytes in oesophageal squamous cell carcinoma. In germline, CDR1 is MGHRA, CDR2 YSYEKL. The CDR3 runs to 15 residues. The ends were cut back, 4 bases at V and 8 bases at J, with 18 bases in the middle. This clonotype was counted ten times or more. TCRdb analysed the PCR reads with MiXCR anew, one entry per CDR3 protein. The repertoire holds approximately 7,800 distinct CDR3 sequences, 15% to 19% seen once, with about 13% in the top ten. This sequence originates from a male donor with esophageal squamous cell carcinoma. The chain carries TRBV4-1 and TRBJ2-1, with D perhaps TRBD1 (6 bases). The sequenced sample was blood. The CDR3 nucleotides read TGCGCCAGCAGCCGATACGGACAGCAGCAGGATGAGCAGTTCTTC. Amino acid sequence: CASSRYGQQQDEQFF.